Following are 30 T cell receptor beta chains from one sample sequenced in a study of radiation and T cells in renal cell carcinoma. The assay was immunoSEQ multiplex PCR, and TCRdb's table has in-frame clones only and misses some. The sample holds 150,000 or so clones, about 87% seen once. Time point here: baseline pretreatment blood. Documented treatment: 15 Gy SBRT to primary tumor, nephrectomy 4 weeks later. The material was blood, obtained from a patient whose treatment included radiotherapy and nephrectomy. Receptor source: a woman aged 70 to 79 with renal cell carcinoma.

This chain uses TRBV6-1 with TRBJ1-6; 9 nucleotides match TRBD1. The trim removed 4 bases at V and 13 bases at J, leaving 14 bases unmatched. Germline CDR1 is MNHNS and CDR2 is SASEGT. The CDR3 runs 16 residues. CDR3 residues: CASSASGTGFSRPLHF. The CDR3 DNA reads as TGTGCCAGCAGTGCCTCCGGGACAGGGTTTTCTAGGCCCCTCCACTTT.

V and J are TRBV7-3 and TRBJ2-2; TRBD2 is a possible D gene (6 bases). Germline CDR1 reads SGHTA; CDR2 reads FQGTGA. The CDR3 runs to 14 residues. V gave up 1 base and J gave up 3 bases, with 6 bases separating them. CDR3 loop: CASSLSGDTGELFF. The DNA for the CDR3 is TGTGCCAGCAGCTTAAGCGGGGACACCGGGGAGCTGTTTTTT. The full variable domain, its missing parts supplied by reference TRBV7-3 and TRBJ2-2, is GAGVSQTPSNKVTEKGKYVELRCDPISGHTALYWYRQSLGQGPEFLIYFQGTGAADDSGLPNDRFFAVRPEGSVSTLKIQRTERGDSAVYLCASSLSGDTGELFFGEGSRLTVL.

The chain couples TRBV19 to TRBJ2-2; D may be TRBD2 (7 bases). Germline CDR1 is LNHDA and CDR2 is SQIVND (reference sequence). Trimming stripped 5 bases from V and 4 bases from J, with 11 bases between. This CDR3 has 14 amino acids. This CDR3 is CASSRAGATGELFF. CDR3 nucleotides: TGTGCCAGTAGTCGGGCGGGGGCCACCGGGGAGCTGTTTTTT.

J is TRBJ1-2 and V is TRBV7-9; D is uncertain. This CDR3 contains 12 residues. CDR1 is SEHNR and CDR2 is FQNEAQ in the germline V gene (reference sequence). V gave up 3 bases and J gave up 3 bases, with 5 bases separating them. The CDR3, as DNA: TGTGCCAGCAGCTTGGCAGACTATGGCTACACCTTC. Protein: CASSLADYGYTF.

CDR3 sequence: CASGPDGGGNEKLFF. The CDR3 DNA sequence: TGCGCCAGCGGACCGGACGGAGGCGGGAATGAAAAACTGTTTTTT. This sequence joins TRBV5-1 and TRBJ1-4; unclear D gene. Germline loops: CDR1 SGHRS, CDR2 YFSETQ. This CDR3 has 15 amino acids. V was cut by 7 bases and J by 5 bases, with 18 bases left in between. The full variable domain, its missing parts supplied by reference TRBV5-1 and TRBJ1-4, is KAGVTQTPRYLIKTRGQQVTLSCSPISGHRSVSWYQQTPGQGLQFLFEYFSETQRNKGNFPGRFSGRQFSNSRSEMNVSTLELGDSALYLCASGPDGGGNEKLFFGSGTQLSVL.

CDR3 nucleotide sequence: TGTGCCAGAAGCTTAGGGGGGGCTAGCGGATCCAAAAACATTCAGTACTTC. Translation gives CARSLGGASGSKNIQYF. The chain carries TRBV7-5 and TRBJ2-4; TRBD2, as called in the table, went unchecked against the DNA. TRBV7-5 is reported as a pseudogene. This CDR3 has 17 amino acids.

The rearrangement uses TRBV19 and TRBJ1-5, with a tentative D call TRBD1 (5 bases). The CDR3 has 14 amino acids. Germline CDR1 reads LNHDA; CDR2 reads SQIVND (reference sequence). V lost 0 bases, J lost 5 bases, and 8 bases lay in between. CDR3 sequence reads: CASSIDGTDQPQHF. The CDR3 nucleotides are TGTGCCAGTAGTATAGACGGGACGGATCAGCCCCAGCATTTT.

This sequence joins TRBV5-1 and TRBJ2-5; 13 bases are shared with TRBD2. This CDR3 has 17 residues. Germline V gene sequence: CDR1 SGHRS, CDR2 YFSETQ. The junction had 12 bases not matched to a gene; V was cut back by 5 bases and J by 5 bases. This CDR3 reads CASSSGLAGATWETQYF. As DNA, the CDR3 is TGCGCCAGCAGTTCCGGACTAGCGGGGGCCACCTGGGAGACCCAGTACTTC.

For the CDR3, the DNA is TGTGCCTGGAGTGTACGATCCACGTGGCAGCCCCAGCATTTT. Residues: CAWSVRSTWQPQHF. The chain joins TRBV30 to TRBJ1-5, with no clear D. Germline V gene lookup returns CDR1 GTSNPN and CDR2 SVGIG (reference sequence). The CDR3 is 14 residues long. The V end lost 0 bases, the J end lost 7 bases, and 13 bases lay between the germline ends. Together with reference TRBV30 and TRBJ1-5, the CDR3 gives the full variable domain: SQTIHQWPATLVQPVGSPLSLECTVEGTSNPNLYWYRQAAGRGLQLLFYSVGIGQISSEVPQNLSASRPQDRQFILSSKKLLLSDSGFYLCAWSVRSTWQPQHFGDGTRLSIL.

In nucleotides, the CDR3 is TGCGCCAGCAGCCAAGAGGCGGGTAGGAAGATAGAGACCCAGTACTTC. Protein sequence: CASSQEAGRKIETQYF. The J gene is TRBJ2-5, the V gene TRBV4-3; maybe TRBD2 (5 bases). V lost 0 bases and J lost 4, with 15 bases in between. The germline CDR1 and CDR2 sequences are LGHNA and YSLEER. The CDR3 extends over 16 amino acids.

The chain employs TRBV19 and TRBJ2-5; D uncertain. This CDR3 has 12 amino acids. Per germline, CDR1 LNHDA and CDR2 SQIVND (reference sequence). Trimming took off 6 bases at V and 3 bases at J, with 8 bases between the two ends. CDR3 protein: CASSPREETQYF. The CDR3 region has the DNA TGTGCCAGTAGCCCCCGGGAAGAGACCCAGTACTTC.

The chain uses TRBV27 and TRBJ2-1; TRBD1 is a possible D gene (5 bases). Trimming shortened V by 7 bases and J by 4 bases, and 8 bases separated the two germline ends. Germline V gene sequence: CDR1 MNHEY, CDR2 SMNVEV (reference sequence). This CDR3 comprises 12 residues. For the CDR3, the DNA is TGTGCCAGCAAGGGGCCTTACAATGAGCAGTTCTTC. The encoded protein is CASKGPYNEQFF.

This clone was seen once. The rearrangement joins TRBV28 to TRBJ2-5, with TRBD2 matching 7 bases. From germline, CDR1 is MDHEN and CDR2 SYDVKM. The trim removed 4 bases at V and 2 bases at J, leaving 7 bases unmatched. The CDR3 runs to 15 residues. The CDR3 DNA reads as TGTGCCAGCAGTTCCCTGCTAGCGGCACAAGAGACCCAGTACTTC. Amino acids: CASSSLLAAQETQYF.

The chain uses TRBV7-9 and TRBJ2-7, with D unresolved. Germline V gene data show CDR1 as SEHNR and CDR2 as FQNEAQ (reference sequence). The V gene lost 0 bases and the J gene lost 5 bases, with 14 bases spanning the gap. The CDR3 runs 15 residues. Here the CDR3 DNA reads TGTGCCAGCAGCTTAGCGCTGGGGAATTCCCACGAGCAGTACTTC. Translated: CASSLALGNSHEQYF. The complete variable domain, with remaining parts taken from reference TRBV7-9 and TRBJ2-7, reads DTGVSQNPRHKITKRGQNVTFRCDPISEHNRLYWYRQTLGQGPEFLTYFQNEAQLEKSRLLSDRFSAERPKGSFSTLEIQRTEQGDSAMYLCASSLALGNSHEQYFGPGTRLTVT.

J is TRBJ2-5 and V is TRBV11-3; 9 bases fit TRBD1. V lost 6 bases and J lost 1; bases outside the gene matches: 3. The CDR3 totals 14 residues. Germline-derived CDR1 and CDR2 are SGHNT and YENEEA. The CDR3 nucleotides read TGTGCCAGCAGTCAGGGACAGGGCCAAGAGACCCAGTACTTC. Translated, it gives CASSQGQGQETQYF.

V and J are TRBV25-1 and TRBJ1-1; no firm D call. Trimming removed 4 bases at V and 1 base at J, with 16 bases between. The CDR3 spans 16 residues. In germline, CDR1 is MGHDK, CDR2 SYGVNS. The DNA of the CDR3 is TGTGCCAGCAGTGCGTTCCGGACTCTTTCGAACACTGAAGCTTTCTTT. Its translation: CASSAFRTLSNTEAFF.

The rearrangement uses TRBV5-4 and TRBJ2-7; the D call may be TRBD1 or TRBD2 (5 bases each). The CDR3 sequence is 16 residues long. V lost 0 bases and J 2 bases, leaving 15 bases between the germline ends. The germline V gene encodes CDR1 SGHNT and CDR2 YYREEE (reference sequence). CDR3 sequence reads: CASSLAFGTSTYEQYF. Here the CDR3 DNA reads TGTGCCAGCAGCTTGGCCTTCGGGACCTCTACCTACGAGCAGTACTTC.

This clone is a singleton in its sample. This chain links TRBV29-1 with TRBJ2-5; no clear D. CDR3 length: 12 residues. Germline CDR1 is SQVTM and CDR2 is ANQGSEA. Trimming removed 2 bases from V and 1 base from J, with 5 bases in between. Written as DNA, the CDR3 is TGCAGCGTTGAACCCGTCCAAGAGACCCAGTACTTC. It encodes CSVEPVQETQYF.

The chain combines TRBV2 with TRBJ1-5; 8 bases line up with TRBD1. CDR3 size: 15 residues. Germline lookup yields CDR1 SNHLY and CDR2 FYNNEI. V dropped 3 bases and J dropped 4; count of bases not matched to a gene: 5. CDR3: CASSDSRGLNQPQHF. The CDR3 DNA reads TGTGCCAGCAGTGACTCCAGGGGGCTTAATCAGCCCCAGCATTTT. Drawing the rest from reference TRBV2 and TRBJ1-5, the complete variable domain is EPEVTQTPSHQVTQMGQEVILRCVPISNHLYFYWYRQILGQKVEFLVSFYNNEISEKSEIFDDQFSVERPDGSNFTLKIRSTKLEDSAMYFCASSDSRGLNQPQHFGDGTRLSIL.

The rearrangement joins TRBV11-2 to TRBJ2-7, with 9 bases lining up with TRBD1. Losses at the gene ends were 5 bases for V and 3 bases for J; bases not matched to a gene: 8. Per germline, CDR1 SGHAT and CDR2 FQNNGV. The CDR3 totals 15 residues. The CDR3 nucleotides are TGTGCCAGCAGCCGCAACCGGGACAGGGTCTACGAGCAGTACTTC. This sequence encodes CASSRNRDRVYEQYF.

The gene calls are TRBV11-3 and TRBJ2-1, with D possibly being TRBD2 (6 bases). Trimming shortened V by 6 bases and J by 0 bases, and 12 bases separated the two germline ends. The CDR3 consists of 15 residues. Germline V gives CDR1 SGHNT, CDR2 YENEEA. The CDR3 sequence: CASRPGGDSYNEQFF. The CDR3, as DNA: TGTGCCAGCAGACCTGGAGGGGACTCCTACAATGAGCAGTTCTTC.

V usage is TRBV19 and J usage is TRBJ2-2; TRBD2 might be the D (5 bases). The CDR3 is 14 residues long. Between the trimmed V and J ends, which lost 3 bases and 1 base, there was a span of 6 bases. Germline-derived CDR1 and CDR2 are LNHDA and SQIVND (reference sequence). The CDR3: CASSIGENTGELFF. CDR3 nucleotides: TGTGCCAGTAGTATCGGGGAGAACACCGGGGAGCTGTTTTTT.

The rearrangement links TRBV7-8 to TRBJ1-4; the D is unclear. The CDR3 runs 15 residues. Germline V gene sequence: CDR1 SGHVS, CDR2 FQNEAQ. The V and J ends lost 5 bases and 7 bases respectively, with 17 bases between them. The CDR3: CASSLTRTALEKLFF. CDR3 DNA: TGTGCCAGCAGCCTCACTCGGACGGCACTTGAAAAACTGTTTTTT.

The chain recombines TRBV5-4 with TRBJ1-3, with 7 bases lining up with TRBD1. The CDR3 consists of 13 residues. Germline CDR1 and CDR2: SGHNT and YYREEE (reference sequence). After removal of 9 bases from V and 2 bases from J, the junction contained 5 bases not matched to a gene. In DNA, the CDR3 is TGTGCCACCCAGGGGGGGGCTGGAAACACCATATATTTT. Protein sequence: CATQGGAGNTIYF.

The chain is built from TRBV7-6 and TRBJ2-7; 7 bases are shared with TRBD2. The germline gives CDR1 SGHVS, CDR2 FNYEAQ. Unmatched junction bases numbered 12, after V lost 5 bases and J lost 5 bases. This CDR3 has 15 residues. The DNA of the CDR3 is TGTGCCAGCAGCCAATCGGGGAGGGAGGACAACGAGCAGTACTTC. Amino acids: CASSQSGREDNEQYF.

The rearrangement links TRBV28 to TRBJ1-3; D uncertain. Trimming took off 6 bases at V and 2 bases at J, with 11 bases between the two ends. The CDR3 length is 14 residues. The germline V gene encodes CDR1 MDHEN and CDR2 SYDVKM. CDR3 sequence: CASRVSAAGNTIYF. As DNA, the CDR3 is TGTGCCAGCAGGGTTTCAGCGGCTGGAAACACCATATATTTT.

J is TRBJ2-7 and V is TRBV11-3; D remains ambiguous. Trimming stripped 1 base from V and 6 bases from J, with 1 base between. The CDR3 is made up of 10 amino acids. Germline CDR1 and CDR2: SGHNT and YENEEA. The CDR3 sequence is CASSLGEQYF. The CDR3 region has the DNA TGTGCCAGCAGCTTAGGCGAGCAGTACTTC.

The chain employs TRBV6-5 and TRBJ1-1; TRBD1 might be the D (5 bases). The length of the CDR3 is 13 residues. With 7 bases removed from V and 5 bases from J, the gap between germline ends came to 14 bases. The V gene's germline CDR1 is MNHEY and CDR2 SVGAGI. The CDR3 sequence: CASTIPGKTEAFF. CDR3 bases: TGTGCCAGCACGATACCAGGGAAGACTGAAGCTTTCTTT.

The rearrangement links TRBV30 to TRBJ1-2; no clear D. The CDR3 totals 14 residues. CDR1 is GTSNPN, CDR2 SVGIG, per germline (reference sequence). The V end lost 0 bases, the J end lost 8 bases, and 16 bases lay between the germline ends. Here the CDR3 DNA reads TGTGCCTGGAGTGTCCTCAGACGGCGCGGAGGCTACACCTTC. It specifies CAWSVLRRRGGYTF.

The rearrangement uses TRBV11-2 and TRBJ1-1; maybe TRBD1 (5 bases). The CDR3 length is 14 residues. The germline V gene encodes CDR1 SGHAT and CDR2 FQNNGV. Trimming pared 1 base from V and 1 base from J, leaving 7 bases between. The CDR3 protein is CASSLGQGNTEAFF. CDR3 in DNA: TGTGCCAGCAGCTTAGGGCAGGGGAACACTGAAGCTTTCTTT.